Following are 28 T cell receptor beta chains from one sample sequenced in a study of T cell repertoires in cytomegalovirus infection. No antigen is known for these receptors. TCRdb fed the reads into MiXCR, producing one record per CDR3 protein. The sample has some 350,000 distinct CDR3 sequences; about 29% are singletons. The specimen was cultured PBMCs, collected from culture after CMV antigen stimulation. The source is a human donor in good health (CMV status not recorded). Some clones in this sample may be carry-over from other donors' samples.

The chain combines TRBV4-2 with TRBJ2-2; 7 bases match TRBD2. Germline CDR1 is LGHNA and CDR2 is YNFKEQ. Trimming cost V 0 bases and J 1 base; bases outside gene matches: 2. This CDR3 spans 16 amino acids. CDR3 amino acids: CASSQETSLNTGELFF. CDR3 nucleotide sequence: TGTGCCAGCAGCCAAGAGACTAGCTTGAACACCGGGGAGCTGTTTTTT.

V is TRBV14 and J is TRBJ2-7; D unclear. Germline V CDR1 and CDR2: SGHDN, FVKESK. Trimming left V 4 bases short and J 6 bases short, with 10 bases between. This CDR3 has 12 residues. This chain's CDR3 is CASSLYPREQYF. For the CDR3, the DNA is TGTGCCAGCAGCCTATACCCGCGCGAGCAGTACTTC.

This clonotype is a singleton in its sample. V and J are TRBV20-1 and TRBJ2-5; TRBD2 matches 9 bases. This CDR3 has 18 amino acids. The germline V gene has CDR1 DFQATT and CDR2 SNEGSKA (reference sequence). The CDR3 bases are TGCAGCTTTGAGGGAGAGGTAGCGGGAGCGATGGGGCCAGAGACCCAGTACTTC. Encoded protein: CSFEGEVAGAMGPETQYF.

This clonotype was observed many times. The chain couples TRBV7-2 to TRBJ2-1; TRBD2 agrees at 7 bases. Germline CDR1 reads SGHTA; CDR2 reads FQGNSA. The V segment lost 1 base and the J segment 10 bases; nucleotides outside the gene matches: 4. The CDR3 has 13 residues. CDR3 bases: TGTGCCAGCAGCTTAGTATGGGAGGGGGAGCAGTTCTTC. Its translation is CASSLVWEGEQFF.

J is TRBJ1-5 and V is TRBV19, with D possibly TRBD1 on 5 matching bases. CDR1 and CDR2 (germline): LNHDA, SQIVND (reference sequence). V dropped 6 bases and J dropped 9 bases, with 15 bases sitting between them. The CDR3 extends over 13 amino acids. CDR3 nucleotide sequence: TGTGCCAGTAGCCCCGGGACGGGGCGGCCCCAGCATTTT. Its translation: CASSPGTGRPQHF.

This clonotype was found a few times. This chain links TRBV20-1 with TRBJ2-4; D is undetermined. V lost 0 bases to trimming and J lost 3 bases, with 9 bases between them. This CDR3 has 14 amino acids. Germline assignment: CDR1 DFQATT and CDR2 SNEGSKA (reference sequence). CDR3 in amino acids: CSARDTQIKNIQYF. CDR3 nucleotide sequence: TGCAGTGCTAGAGATACACAGATCAAAAACATTCAGTACTTC.

In its sample, this clonotype was seen a few times. The gene calls are TRBV11-2 and TRBJ2-4, with a weak D call TRBD1 (5 bases). Germline assignment: CDR1 SGHAT and CDR2 FQNNGV. Trimming removed 0 bases at V and 0 bases at J, with 18 bases between. The CDR3 consists of 19 residues. The CDR3 nucleotides read TGTGCCAGCAGCTTAGACTATAAGACAGCCTCTCTAGCCAAAAACATTCAGTACTTC. Encoded protein: CASSLDYKTASLAKNIQYF.

CDR3 amino acids: CASTIGGGGTDTQYF. CDR3 coding DNA: TGTGCCAGTACCATCGGGGGGGGGGGGACAGATACGCAGTATTTT. The chain employs TRBV19 and TRBJ2-3; 8 positions agree with TRBD2. The CDR3 runs 15 residues. J was trimmed by 3 bases and V by 7 bases; bases with no gene match: 9. The V gene's germline CDR1 is LNHDA and CDR2 SQIVND (reference sequence).

A few counts support this clonotype. This chain connects TRBV9 to TRBJ2-3, with D unclear. This CDR3 is 15 amino acids long. Germline V gives CDR1 SGDLS, CDR2 YYNGEE. The V gene lost 0 bases and the J gene lost 3 bases, with 11 bases spanning the gap. The CDR3 DNA reads TGTGCCAGCAGCGTAGTCAGCGTTGGAACAGATACGCAGTATTTT. This gives the protein CASSVVSVGTDTQYF.

The chain joins TRBV10-2 to TRBJ2-1; D unclear. The germline V and J ends were trimmed by 10 bases and 6 bases, with 16 bases remaining between them. The germline CDR1 and CDR2 sequences are WSHSY and SAAADI. This CDR3 has 13 amino acids. The DNA for the CDR3 is TGCGCCAACTCCCGTGACCAATCCAATGAGCAGTTCTTC. It specifies CANSRDQSNEQFF.

The CDR3 protein is CASNYRDLGEEQYF. CDR3 coding DNA: TGTGCCAGCAACTACCGGGACCTTGGGGAGGAGCAGTACTTC. V gene TRBV5-5 combines with J gene TRBJ2-7; either TRBD1 or TRBD2 may fit D (5 bases each). This CDR3 has 14 residues. Germline lookup yields CDR1 SGHKS and CDR2 YYEKEE (reference sequence). V lost 6 bases and J 7 bases, leaving 20 bases between the germline ends.

This chain uses TRBV11-2 with TRBJ2-3, with D perhaps matching TRBD2 (6 bases). The CDR3 covers 15 residues. Germline CDR1 and CDR2: SGHAT and FQNNGV. With 6 bases removed from V and 0 bases from J, the gap between germline ends came to 13 bases. The CDR3 region is CASSSSGVSTDTQYF. The CDR3, as DNA: TGTGCCAGCAGTAGCTCGGGGGTTAGCACAGATACGCAGTATTTT. The whole variable domain, filled in from reference TRBV11-2 and TRBJ2-3, reads EAGVAQSPRYKIIEKRQSVAFWCNPISGHATLYWYQQILGQGPKLLIQFQNNGVVDDSQLPKDRFSAERLKGVDSTLKIQPAKLEDSAVYLCASSSSGVSTDTQYFGPGTRLTVL.

In this sample, this clonotype turned up a few times. J is TRBJ1-6 and V is TRBV18; no firm D call. CDR3 length: 15 residues. Germline V gene sequence: CDR1 KGHSH, CDR2 LQKENI. V lost 4 bases and J 6 bases, leaving 13 bases between the germline ends. The CDR3 here is CASSLDLAVNSPLHF. The DNA for the CDR3 is TGTGCCAGCTCACTTGACCTGGCGGTTAATTCACCCCTCCACTTT.

This clonotype was picked up a small number of times. V usage is TRBV4-1 and J usage is TRBJ1-6; D is uncertain. The CDR3 extends over 13 amino acids. Germline loops: CDR1 MGHRA, CDR2 YSYEKL. Trimming cost V 4 bases and J 4 bases, with 5 bases left between them. The CDR3: CASSRSYNSPLHF. The CDR3 DNA reads TGCGCCAGCAGCCGAAGTTATAATTCACCCCTCCACTTT.

This clonotype was seen many times. This chain connects TRBV7-2 to TRBJ1-2; the D is unclear. Germline-derived CDR1 and CDR2 are SGHTA and FQGNSA. This CDR3 has 11 residues. The V end was cut by 1 base, the J end by 3 bases, with 0 bases between. The CDR3 nucleotides read TGTGCCAGCAGCTTAGACTATGGCTACACCTTC. This sequence encodes CASSLDYGYTF.

This chain joins TRBV9 and TRBJ1-1; D possibly corresponds to TRBD1 (5 bases). The CDR3 length is 14 residues. Germline-derived CDR1 and CDR2 are SGDLS and YYNGEE. V lost 2 bases to trimming and J lost 5 bases, with 13 bases between them. CDR3 coding DNA: TGTGCCAGCAGCGTCGGGGGTTCAATAACTGAAGCTTTCTTT. This sequence encodes CASSVGGSITEAFF.

This clonotype turned up a few times. The chain recombines TRBV6-5 with TRBJ1-4, with 8 positions matching TRBD1. The germline CDR1 and CDR2 sequences are MNHEY and SVGAGI. The CDR3 spans 17 residues. After removal of 0 bases from V and 6 bases from J, the junction contained 9 bases not matched to a gene. CDR3 amino acids: CASSYSLTGQGHEKLFF. The CDR3 DNA is TGTGCCAGCAGTTACTCATTGACTGGACAGGGACATGAAAAACTGTTTTTT.

This clonotype has ten or more counts. V is TRBV7-6 and J is TRBJ1-4; TRBD1 matches at 9 bases. The CDR3 length is 16 residues. V shed 5 bases and J 0 bases; nucleotides not matched to a gene: 4. The germline gives CDR1 SGHVS, CDR2 FNYEAQ. The CDR3 DNA follows: TGTGCCAGCAGCACCGGGACAGGGACAACTAATGAAAAACTGTTTTTT. As protein: CASSTGTGTTNEKLFF.

This clonotype has just a few counts. This chain uses TRBV5-6 with TRBJ2-1, with D perhaps being TRBD1 or TRBD2 (5 bases each). The CDR3 is 11 residues long. Germline V gene data show CDR1 as SGHDT and CDR2 as YYEEEE. Trimming shortened V by 5 bases and J by 14 bases, and 14 bases separated the two germline ends. The CDR3 sequence: CASSPGTREFF. The DNA for the CDR3 is TGTGCCAGCAGTCCCGGGACCCGGGAGTTCTTC.

V gene TRBV15 combines with J gene TRBJ2-3; maybe TRBD1 (5 bases). The CDR3 has 13 residues. Per the germline V gene, CDR1 is LNHNV and CDR2 is YYDKDF (reference sequence). V gave up 2 bases and J gave up 4 bases, with 7 bases separating them. The CDR3 protein is CATSRKGSDTQYF. The CDR3 DNA reads as TGTGCCACCAGCAGAAAGGGGTCAGATACGCAGTATTTT.

The J gene is TRBJ1-1, the V gene TRBV20-1; 8 nucleotides align to TRBD1. CDR3 size: 14 residues. Germline values: CDR1 DFQATT, CDR2 SNEGSKA (reference sequence). The V and J ends lost 3 bases and 5 bases, in that order; junction bases with no gene match: 8. The CDR3 bases are TGCAGTGCTAGGAGGACAGGGAGGGGTACTGAAGCTTTCTTT. It is translated as CSARRTGRGTEAFF.

At least ten counts were recorded for this clonotype. The V call is TRBV12-3 or TRBV12-4, the J call TRBJ1-2, with TRBD1 matching 7 bases. With V trimmed by 6 bases and J by 6 bases, 10 bases remained unmatched. CDR3 length equals 14 residues. Here the CDR3 reads CASSPRTGQHGYTF. The CDR3 bases are TGTGCCAGCAGCCCAAGGACAGGACAACATGGCTACACCTTC.

The rearrangement links TRBV12-3 or TRBV12-4 to TRBJ1-6; TRBD1 agrees at 7 bases. Unmatched junction bases numbered 13, after V lost 4 bases and J lost 7 bases. This CDR3 spans 17 amino acids. The CDR3 here is CASSSTQTGFGNSPLHF. In nucleotides, the CDR3 is TGTGCCAGCAGTTCAACCCAGACAGGGTTTGGAAATTCACCCCTCCACTTT.

Only a few counts were recorded for this clonotype. This chain joins TRBV20-1 and TRBJ1-4; the D is unclear. The CDR3 length is 15 residues. V lost 0 bases to trimming and J lost 5 bases, with 13 bases between them. CDR1 is DFQATT and CDR2 is SNEGSKA in the germline V gene (reference sequence). CDR3 DNA: TGCAGTGCTAGAGAATTCGGGAGGGAAAATGAAAAACTGTTTTTT. It specifies CSAREFGRENEKLFF.

This chain links TRBV20-1 with TRBJ2-7; D remains ambiguous. V was clipped by 8 bases and J by 3 bases, with 14 bases between them. The CDR3 sequence is 12 residues long. Germline V lookup: CDR1 DFQATT, CDR2 SNEGSKA (reference sequence). This CDR3 is CSFPVGIYEQYF. The CDR3 nucleotides read TGCAGTTTCCCAGTAGGAATCTACGAGCAGTACTTC.

This clonotype was seen more than once but under ten times. V and J are TRBV7-2 and TRBJ1-3; unclear D gene. Germline V gene sequence: CDR1 SGHTA, CDR2 FQGNSA. V shed 1 base and J shed 0 bases, with 7 bases lying between them. The CDR3 covers 15 residues. In DNA, the CDR3 is TGTGCCAGCAGCTTAGGCCCTTTCTCTGGAAACACCATATATTTT. Its translation: CASSLGPFSGNTIYF.

The chain has TRBV6-6 and TRBJ1-5; 11 positions agree with TRBD1. J gave up 6 bases and V 6 bases, and 1 base lay outside the gene matches. The germline V gene has CDR1 MNHNY and CDR2 SVGAGI (reference sequence). There are 13 residues in the CDR3. CDR3 sequence reads: CASRGQGAQPQHF. The CDR3 DNA is TGTGCCAGCAGAGGACAGGGGGCTCAGCCCCAGCATTTT.

This clonotype was observed once. A single base separates this from a much larger clone, so it may be a read error. The chain has TRBV2 and TRBJ2-5, with D perhaps matching TRBD2 (6 bases). Germline CDR1 is SNHLY and CDR2 is FYNNEI. The CDR3 runs to 13 residues. CDR3 sequence (DNA): TGTGGCAGCAGTGCAGAGCGGGCCGAGACCCAGTACTTC. Its protein product is CGSSAERAETQYF.